The 15 T cell receptor beta chains below come from one sample, sequenced in a study of cytotoxic CD8 clonotypes in ibrutinib-treated CLL. Assay: immunoSEQ multiplex PCR; the TCRdb copy retains only in-frame clones and omits some. The profile shows 160,000 or so clones, 84% of them singletons. The sequencing used PBMCs, collected after 24 months of ibrutinib treatment. Receptors were obtained from a human donor with chronic lymphocytic leukemia.

V gene TRBV4-1 combines with J gene TRBJ2-1, with D possibly TRBD2 on 6 matching bases. V was pared by 0 bases and J by 0 bases, with 15 bases between. This CDR3 comprises 18 residues. In germline, CDR1 is MGHRA, CDR2 YSYEKL. The CDR3 coding sequence is TGCGCCAGCAGCCAAGAGGGGGTTGCGGGAAGCTCCTACAATGAGCAGTTCTTC. Residues: CASSQEGVAGSSYNEQFF.

This clone turned up a few times. The chain couples TRBV20-1 to TRBJ1-2; TRBD1 is a possible D gene (5 bases). This CDR3 has 11 amino acids. Looked up from germline, CDR1 is DFQATT and CDR2 is SNEGSKA (reference sequence). The V end lost 8 bases, the J end lost 8 bases, and 15 bases lay between the germline ends. DNA for the CDR3: TGCAGTACGTCCAGGGTTGACGGCTACACCTTC. It yields the protein CSTSRVDGYTF.

The rearrangement joins TRBV7-8 to TRBJ1-2; possibly TRBD1 for D (5 bases). Germline V gene sequence: CDR1 SGHVS, CDR2 FQNEAQ. This CDR3 comprises 15 residues. V was pared by 5 bases and J by 4 bases, with 17 bases between. CDR3 protein: CASSLRQSVLYGYTF. The CDR3 DNA reads as TGTGCCAGCAGCCTACGACAGTCCGTACTCTATGGCTACACCTTC.

The chain links TRBV19 to TRBJ1-2; possibly TRBD1 for D (6 bases). The CDR3 loop spans 14 amino acids. Between the trimmed V and J ends, which lost 5 bases and 7 bases, there was a span of 17 bases. The germline V gene encodes CDR1 LNHDA and CDR2 SQIVND (reference sequence). The CDR3 loop reads CASSASAGEFGYTF. As DNA, the CDR3 is TGTGCCAGTAGTGCTTCGGCAGGGGAGTTTGGCTACACCTTC.

Comment on this clone: Distinct nucleotide sequences in the sample also encode this CDR3. This chain links TRBV18 with TRBJ2-7; tentatively, D is TRBD2 (6 bases). CDR1 and CDR2 from the germline V gene are KGHSH and LQKENI. The CDR3 runs 14 residues. The ends were cut back, 0 bases at V and 1 base at J, with 7 bases in the middle. CDR3 residues: CASSPPAGSYEQYF. CDR3 DNA: TGTGCCAGCTCACCACCGGCGGGGTCCTACGAGCAGTACTTC.

The chain joins TRBV28 to TRBJ2-1, with D possibly called TRBD1 or TRBD2 (5 bases each). V dropped 2 bases and J dropped 7 bases, with 12 bases sitting between them. Per germline, CDR1 MDHEN and CDR2 SYDVKM. This CDR3 spans 14 amino acids. The CDR3 DNA reads TGTGCCAGCAGTTTACCGGGACCCATTAATGAGCAGTTCTTC. This encodes CASSLPGPINEQFF.

This chain joins TRBV7-2 and TRBJ1-4, with D unclear. The CDR3 has 15 amino acids. The V end lost 1 base, the J end lost 4 bases, and 10 bases lay between the germline ends. CDR1 and CDR2 (germline): SGHTA, FQGNSA. This CDR3 reads CASSLVFQLNEKLFF. The CDR3 DNA reads as TGTGCCAGCAGCTTAGTATTTCAGCTTAATGAAAAACTGTTTTTT.

The chain employs TRBV29-1 and TRBJ1-2; D is undetermined. The CDR3 consists of 14 residues. Trimming cost V 0 bases and J 4 bases, with 12 bases left between them. Germline V lookup: CDR1 SQVTM, CDR2 ANQGSEA. The CDR3 nucleotides read TGCAGCGTTGAAGAGAGCGCCAGGAGCTATGGCTACACCTTC. Its protein is CSVEESARSYGYTF.

This clone was observed a few times. The chain employs TRBV5-6 and TRBJ2-2, with 7 bases that match TRBD1. Germline V lookup: CDR1 SGHDT, CDR2 YYEEEE. This CDR3 contains 16 residues. Trimming took 3 bases from V and 2 from J; bases not matched to a gene: 7. The CDR3 reads CASSYLDRINTGELFF. The CDR3 region has the DNA TGTGCCAGCAGCTATCTGGACAGGATTAACACCGGGGAGCTGTTTTTT.

V usage is TRBV19 and J usage is TRBJ1-3; D remains ambiguous. Germline lookup yields CDR1 LNHDA and CDR2 SQIVND (reference sequence). The CDR3 is 16 amino acids. Trimming cost V 6 bases and J 2 bases, with 17 bases left between them. Here the CDR3 DNA reads TGTGCCAGTAGGACCGAAAGCACAAGAGCTGGAAACACCATATATTTT. Protein: CASRTESTRAGNTIYF.

The chain is built from TRBV9 and TRBJ1-1; D ambiguous. Germline V gene sequence: CDR1 SGDLS, CDR2 YYNGEE. The CDR3 runs 14 residues. With 0 bases removed from V and 1 base from J, the gap between germline ends came to 7 bases. The CDR3 region is CASSVGIENTEAFF. Here the CDR3 DNA reads TGTGCCAGCAGCGTAGGTATCGAGAACACTGAAGCTTTCTTT.

The rearrangement joins TRBV7-2 to TRBJ2-7; D is uncertain. This CDR3 has 13 residues. CDR1 and CDR2 (germline): SGHTA, FQGNSA. V was clipped by 0 bases and J by 0 bases, with 3 bases between them. CDR3 residues: CASSLAISYEQYF. As DNA, the CDR3 is TGTGCCAGCAGCTTAGCCATCTCCTACGAGCAGTACTTC.

The genes are TRBV7-2 and TRBJ1-5; D remains ambiguous. V lost 8 bases, J lost 4 bases, and 12 bases lay in between. The CDR3 totals 13 residues. Germline-derived CDR1 and CDR2 are SGHTA and FQGNSA. The CDR3 spells CASGPSSNQPQHF. The CDR3 DNA is TGTGCCAGCGGTCCGAGTTCAAATCAGCCCCAGCATTTT. The whole variable domain, remainder taken from reference TRBV7-2 and TRBJ1-5, is GAGVSQSPSNKVTEKGKDVELRCDPISGHTALYWYRQSLGQGLEFLIYFQGNSAPDKSGLPSDRFSAERTGGSVSTLTIQRTQQEDSAVYLCASGPSSNQPQHFGDGTRLSIL.

V usage is TRBV18 and J usage is TRBJ1-2, with D hard to call. Germline V gene sequence: CDR1 KGHSH, CDR2 LQKENI. The CDR3 consists of 16 residues. The V and J ends lost 3 bases and 4 bases respectively, with 18 bases between them. This chain's CDR3 is CASSPQGRENLYGYTF. The CDR3 DNA reads as TGTGCCAGCTCACCTCAAGGACGGGAGAATCTCTATGGCTACACCTTC.

V gene TRBV19 combines with J gene TRBJ1-5, with no clear D. Germline CDR1 and CDR2: LNHDA and SQIVND (reference sequence). This CDR3 has 14 residues. The germline V and J ends were trimmed by 6 bases and 2 bases, with 11 bases remaining between them. CDR3 region: CASSGREGNQPQHF. The CDR3 DNA reads as TGTGCCAGTAGCGGGAGGGAAGGCAATCAGCCCCAGCATTTT.